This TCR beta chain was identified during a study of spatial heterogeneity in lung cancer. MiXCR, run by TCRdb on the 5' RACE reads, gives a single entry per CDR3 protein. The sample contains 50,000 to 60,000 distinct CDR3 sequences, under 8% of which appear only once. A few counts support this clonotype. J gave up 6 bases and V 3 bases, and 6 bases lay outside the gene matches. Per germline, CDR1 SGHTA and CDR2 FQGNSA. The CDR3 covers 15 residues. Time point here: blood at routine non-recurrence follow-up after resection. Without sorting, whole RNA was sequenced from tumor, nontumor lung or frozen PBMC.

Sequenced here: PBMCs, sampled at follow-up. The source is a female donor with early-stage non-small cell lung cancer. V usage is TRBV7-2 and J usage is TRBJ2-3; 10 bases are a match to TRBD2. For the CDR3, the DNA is TGTGCCAGCAGCTTTTTTAGCGGGGGGCGGGATACGCAGTATTTT. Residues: CASSFFSGGRDTQYF.